These 13 T cell receptor beta chains were sequenced from one sample in a study of blood T cell repertoires in COVID-19. Profiling relied on immunoSEQ multiplex PCR, and the TCRdb table lists in-frame clones only, not all of them. This repertoire shows about 170,000 clones, roughly 84% found once; its top ten account for less than 3%. Specimen: peripheral blood. These receptors were collected from a human donor with acute or convalescent COVID-19. The donor label of this sample is uncertain.

V gene TRBV7-3 combines with J gene TRBJ1-1; D not certain. The CDR3 runs 13 residues. Germline CDR1 SGHTA, CDR2 FQGTGA. The V and J ends lost 1 base and 3 bases respectively, with 6 bases between them. CDR3 sequence reads: CASSLRSDTEAFF. In DNA form, the CDR3 reads TGTGCCAGCAGCTTAAGGAGTGACACTGAAGCTTTCTTT.

This clone occurred a few times. The V call is TRBV25-1, the J call TRBJ1-1; D may be TRBD1 (5 bases). CDR1 and CDR2 (germline): MGHDK, SYGVNS. CDR3 length: 13 amino acids. The V gene lost 4 bases and the J gene lost 5 bases, with 11 bases spanning the gap. In DNA form, the CDR3 reads TGTGCCAGCAGTGCCTTGGGGGGGACTGAAGCTTTCTTT. Amino acids: CASSALGGTEAFF.

The chain joins TRBV3-1 (or the pseudogene TRBV3-2) to TRBJ1-4; 9 positions agree with TRBD1. V was clipped by 4 bases and J by 13 bases; unmatched bases: 13. Per germline, CDR1 LGHDT and CDR2 YNNKEL (reference sequence). The CDR3 runs to 15 residues. CDR3 DNA: TGTGCCAGCAGCCCAAGGGGACAGGGTTATGAGGGACTGTTTTTT. Translated, it gives CASSPRGQGYEGLFF.

The rearrangement links TRBV5-1 to TRBJ2-2; TRBD2 aligns across 12 bases. The germline CDR1 and CDR2 sequences are SGHRS and YFSETQ. V shed 3 bases, J shed 7 bases, and the junction held 13 bases outside the gene matches. The CDR3 covers 18 residues. CDR3 residues: CASSSRLAGAPGDGELFF. The CDR3 DNA reads as TGCGCCAGCAGCTCCCGACTAGCGGGGGCCCCAGGGGACGGGGAGCTGTTTTTT. The whole variable domain, remainder taken from reference TRBV5-1 and TRBJ2-2, is KAGVTQTPRYLIKTRGQQVTLSCSPISGHRSVSWYQQTPGQGLQFLFEYFSETQRNKGNFPGRFSGRQFSNSRSEMNVSTLELGDSALYLCASSSRLAGAPGDGELFFGEGSRLTVL.

The chain employs TRBV28 and TRBJ1-1; the D gene is possibly TRBD1 (5 bases). This CDR3 contains 15 residues. CDR1 and CDR2 (germline): MDHEN, SYDVKM. V was pared by 4 bases and J by 2 bases, with 14 bases between. DNA for the CDR3: TGTGCCAGCAGTTCCGGAGGGGTCCCCAACACTGAAGCTTTCTTT. Translating it yields CASSSGGVPNTEAFF.

The chain is built from TRBV18 and TRBJ1-1, with 11 nucleotides matching TRBD1. This CDR3 has 16 amino acids. Germline CDR1 reads KGHSH; CDR2 reads LQKENI. The junction had 9 bases not matched to a gene; V was cut back by 5 bases and J by 4 bases. CDR3 in DNA: TGTGCCAGCTCAGTTGGGACAGGGGGATTGGGCACTGAAGCTTTCTTT. Its protein product is CASSVGTGGLGTEAFF.

The chain has TRBV27 and TRBJ2-3; 8 bases fit TRBD1. CDR1 and CDR2 from the germline V gene are MNHEY and SMNVEV (reference sequence). Unmatched junction bases numbered 8, after V lost 4 bases and J lost 8 bases. This CDR3 is 14 amino acids long. The CDR3 DNA reads as TGTGCCAGCAGTTCCGCCGACAGGGGAGGTACGCAGTATTTT. It codes for CASSSADRGGTQYF.

The CDR3 reads CASSPIKQGEDEQYF. In DNA form, the CDR3 reads TGTGCCAGCAGTCCTATAAAACAGGGTGAGGACGAGCAGTACTTC. The rearrangement joins TRBV27 to TRBJ2-7, with D possibly being TRBD1 (6 bases). V was clipped by 5 bases and J by 5 bases, with 19 bases between them. CDR3 length: 15 residues. CDR1 is MNHEY, CDR2 SMNVEV, per germline (reference sequence).

This sequence joins TRBV6-5 and TRBJ2-7; 10 nucleotides match TRBD1. CDR1 is MNHEY and CDR2 is SVGAGI in the germline V gene. V shed 6 bases, J shed 4 bases, and the junction held 9 bases outside the gene matches. This CDR3 has 15 amino acids. CDR3 loop: CASRPGTGDIYEQYF. CDR3 sequence (DNA): TGTGCCAGCAGGCCCGGGACAGGGGATATTTACGAGCAGTACTTC.

The chain joins TRBV11-2 to TRBJ2-1; D is undetermined. Germline loops: CDR1 SGHAT, CDR2 FQNNGV. Between the trimmed V and J ends, which lost 3 bases and 3 bases, there was a span of 12 bases. This CDR3 region has 15 residues. The CDR3 spells CASSLFVGVYNEQFF. The CDR3 bases are TGTGCCAGCAGCTTGTTTGTCGGAGTCTACAATGAGCAGTTCTTC.

This clone was picked up a small number of times. J is TRBJ1-1 and V is TRBV7-9; tentatively, D is TRBD1 (6 bases). Germline CDR1 and CDR2: SEHNR and FQNEAQ (reference sequence). Trimming left V 0 bases short and J 4 bases short, with 9 bases between. The CDR3 loop spans 14 amino acids. CDR3 residues: CASSLAGRGTEAFF. The CDR3 DNA follows: TGTGCCAGCAGCTTAGCCGGCAGGGGCACTGAAGCTTTCTTT.

This chain joins TRBV23-1 and TRBJ1-5, with D possibly being TRBD1 (5 bases). TRBV23-1 is recorded as an ORF, its role being uncertain. The germline V and J ends were trimmed by 5 bases and 9 bases, with 11 bases remaining between them. The CDR3 runs 12 residues. CDR3 protein: CASSGGGGPQHF. CDR3 bases: TGCGCCAGCAGTGGGGGAGGCGGGCCCCAGCATTTT.

V and J are TRBV3-1 (or the pseudogene TRBV3-2) and TRBJ1-6; TRBD1 agrees at 7 bases. The germline V gene has CDR1 LGHDT and CDR2 YNNKEL (reference sequence). This CDR3 spans 19 amino acids. J lost 5 bases, V lost 0 bases, and 13 bases had no gene match. The CDR3 loop is CASSQDRAGTARNNSPLHF. The CDR3 nucleotides read TGTGCCAGCAGCCAAGATCGGGCCGGGACAGCCCGTAATAATTCACCCCTCCACTTT.